A single sample is the source of the 15 T cell receptor beta chains below, sequenced in a study of blood T cell repertoires in COVID-19 (dated by TCRdb to 2020 to 2021). The method behind the library was the immunoSEQ multiplex PCR assay. What TCRdb holds here is the immuneACCESS table cut down to in-frame rearrangements. Part of the clones is not present; checked against another copy, under half of the missing clones reflect an unresolved V gene, and the others are unexplained. Across this sample there are over 200,000 clones, with roughly 90% seen only once. Together, the top ten hold approximately 2.8% of the sample. The material sequenced was PBMCs or T cells enriched from blood (not recorded which). Receptors were obtained from a woman aged 50 to 60 in a cohort exposed to, infected with or recovered from COVID-19 (not recorded which).

The chain employs TRBV6-5 and TRBJ2-7, with D possibly matching TRBD1 (5 bases). The V end was cut by 5 bases, the J end by 4 bases, with 12 bases between. The CDR3 length is 13 residues. The germline V gene has CDR1 MNHEY and CDR2 SVGAGI. The CDR3 loop reads CASSRTIAYEQYF. The CDR3 nucleotides read TGTGCCAGCAGTCGGACAATCGCTTACGAGCAGTACTTC.

This rearrangement joins TRBV5-6 to TRBJ1-2; D is undetermined. The CDR3 totals 15 residues. Trimming shortened V by 0 bases and J by 0 bases, and 9 bases separated the two germline ends. The V gene's germline CDR1 is SGHDT and CDR2 YYEEEE. The CDR3 DNA reads TGTGCCAGCAGCTTGGGTAGATCCTCTAACTATGGCTACACCTTC. As protein: CASSLGRSSNYGYTF.

V and J are TRBV29-1 and TRBJ2-3, with 8 nucleotides matching TRBD2. The CDR3 contains 15 residues. Germline values: CDR1 SQVTM, CDR2 ANQGSEA. With V trimmed by 4 bases and J by 2 bases, 8 bases remained unmatched. CDR3 residues: CSVARGAGATDTQYF. CDR3 DNA sequence: TGCAGCGTTGCCCGGGGAGCGGGGGCCACAGATACGCAGTATTTT.

About this clone itself: One end of the junction varies from germline; a read error may be responsible. The chain is built from TRBV5-6 and TRBJ2-1; 8 bases align to TRBD1. Germline V CDR1 and CDR2: SGHDT, YYEEEE. This CDR3 has 15 residues. The CDR3 spells CASSLGTGSFNEQFF. DNA for the CDR3: TGTGCCAGCAGCTTGGGGACAGGGTCCTTCAATGAGCAGTTCTTC.

The genes are TRBV5-8 and TRBJ2-5, with a possible D match to TRBD1 (7 bases). Between the trimmed V and J ends, which lost 5 bases and 2 bases, there was a span of 13 bases. This CDR3 spans 14 amino acids. From germline, CDR1 is SGHTS and CDR2 YDEGEE. The CDR3, as DNA: TGTGCCAGCAGACGTGCAGGGGGGCAAGAGACCCAGTACTTC. This sequence encodes CASRRAGGQETQYF. The variable domain in full, with the rest retrieved from reference TRBV5-8 and TRBJ2-5, is EAGVTQSPTHLIKTRGQQATLRCSPISGHTSVYWYQQALGLGLQFLLWYDEGEERNRGNFPPRFSGRQFPNYSSELNVNALELEDSALYLCASRRAGGQETQYFGPGTRLLVL.

The genes are TRBV2 and TRBJ1-4, with 9 bases identical to TRBD1. Germline loops: CDR1 SNHLY, CDR2 FYNNEI. This CDR3 spans 16 amino acids. Losses at the gene ends were 6 bases for V and 8 bases for J; bases not matched to a gene: 13. CDR3 residues: CASRDPGQGQGEKLFF. The CDR3 region has the DNA TGTGCCAGCAGGGACCCGGGACAGGGCCAAGGGGAAAAACTGTTTTTT.

V usage is TRBV5-1 and J usage is TRBJ2-7; 10 bases are a match to TRBD1. CDR3 length: 13 amino acids. Unmatched junction bases numbered 4, after V lost 4 bases and J lost 6 bases. Per germline, CDR1 SGHRS and CDR2 YFSETQ. CDR3 sequence reads: CASSIGQGGEQYF. The CDR3 nucleotides read TGCGCCAGCAGCATCGGACAGGGGGGCGAGCAGTACTTC.

This clone came up a few times. The chain employs TRBV7-2 and TRBJ2-7, with TRBD1 matching over 12 bases. V shed 1 base, J shed 7 bases, and the junction held 5 bases outside the gene matches. In germline, CDR1 is SGHTA, CDR2 FQGNSA. The CDR3 runs to 15 residues. In nucleotides, the CDR3 is TGTGCCAGCAGCTTAGAGGGACAGGGGGCGAGAGAGCAGTACTTC. It is translated as CASSLEGQGAREQYF.

The chain couples TRBV4-2 to TRBJ2-2; 8 bases line up with TRBD2. The CDR3 loop spans 18 amino acids. Losses at the gene ends were 0 bases for V and 5 bases for J; bases not matched to a gene: 11. Germline CDR1 is LGHNA and CDR2 is YNFKEQ. For the CDR3, the DNA is TGTGCCAGCAGCCAAGATCCCCGGGGCGGGGGGTCGACCGGGGAGCTGTTTTTT. Protein product: CASSQDPRGGGSTGELFF.

The chain uses TRBV7-2 and TRBJ2-7; TRBD2 matches 8 bases. The CDR3 runs to 15 residues. The V gene's germline CDR1 is SGHTA and CDR2 FQGNSA. V shed 3 bases and J 9 bases; nucleotides not matched to a gene: 13. DNA for the CDR3: TGTGCCAGCAGCTTCCGGGGACTAGGAGTTGGTTTGCAGTACTTC. This codes for CASSFRGLGVGLQYF.

The CDR3 DNA is TGTGCCAGAAGCTTGACTTTGTGGGGCCGGCAGCCCCAGCATTTT. Translating it yields CARSLTLWGRQPQHF. The chain joins TRBV5-3 to TRBJ1-5, with a tentative D call TRBD1 (5 bases). TRBV5-3 is identified as an open reading frame with a role that is uncertain. The CDR3 has 15 residues. Trimming took off 1 base at V and 7 bases at J, with 15 bases between the two ends.

The chain recombines TRBV11-1 with TRBJ2-3; TRBD2 matches 12 bases. The CDR3 runs to 16 residues. The trim removed 6 bases at V and 7 bases at J, leaving 11 bases unmatched. From germline, CDR1 is SGHAT and CDR2 FQDESV (reference sequence). The CDR3 here is CASRPTSGGPRHTQYF. The CDR3, as DNA: TGTGCCAGCAGGCCAACTAGCGGGGGGCCCCGCCATACGCAGTATTTT.

The gene calls are TRBV19 and TRBJ1-5; a weak D match, TRBD1 (5 bases). Germline-derived CDR1 and CDR2 are LNHDA and SQIVND (reference sequence). The CDR3 spans 14 residues. Trimming removed 9 bases at V and 6 bases at J, with 18 bases between. CDR3 sequence: CASQWGMQSQPQHF. CDR3 nucleotide sequence: TGTGCCAGCCAATGGGGCATGCAATCTCAGCCCCAGCATTTT.

The chain employs TRBV4-3 and TRBJ1-3; D gene unclear. The CDR3 extends over 14 amino acids. V shed 3 bases and J shed 1 base, with 7 bases lying between them. The V gene's germline CDR1 is LGHNA and CDR2 YSLEER. As DNA, the CDR3 is TGCGCCAGCAGCCAGGCGGGGTCTGGAAACACCATATATTTT. Its translation: CASSQAGSGNTIYF.

In its sample, this clone was seen once. The chain employs TRBV9 and TRBJ2-2; 8 bases match TRBD2. Per germline, CDR1 SGDLS and CDR2 YYNGEE. The CDR3 totals 16 residues. Trimming took 0 bases from V and 0 from J; bases not matched to a gene: 1. The CDR3 is CASSVVAGTNTGELFF. CDR3 DNA: TGTGCCAGCAGCGTAGTAGCGGGGACGAACACCGGGGAGCTGTTTTTT.